This T cell receptor beta chain was retrieved from a study of CD8+ T cells in alopecia areata. Treatment given: oral pan-JAK inhibitor, 5-10 mg twice daily. Sequencing used cDNA as its template, made by extracting RNA and reverse transcribing it. Generated by immunoSEQ multiplex PCR, the TCRdb table keeps only in-frame clones and is missing some. The sample yields 110,000 to 150,000 clones, 82% seen once. Germline V gives CDR1 MNHEY, CDR2 SMNVEV (reference sequence). V lost 10 bases and J lost 6; bases outside the gene matches: 6. CDR3 size: 12 residues. This receptor was identified in a human donor with alopecia areata. This chain uses TRBV27 with TRBJ2-1, with 7 nucleotides matching TRBD1. The sample consisted of CD8+ T cells sorted from blood, taken at week 4, from a patient treated with tofacitinib. This chain's CDR3 is CATQSGGNEQFF. DNA for the CDR3: TGTGCCACGCAGTCAGGGGGCAATGAGCAGTTCTTC.